The 26 T cell receptor beta chains reported below all come from one sample, sequenced in a study of patients and donors after allogeneic stem cell transplantation. TCRdb redid the calling of the RT-PCR reads with MiXCR, one entry per CDR3 protein. The table has about 960,000 distinct CDR3 sequences, 15% to 20% seen once. The sample comprised blood, either unsorted or a sorted T cell fraction (not recorded which). The receptors derive from a human donor who was either an allogeneic HSCT recipient or a stem cell or donor lymphocyte infusion donor (not recorded which). It is not recorded whose cells these are; they may come from a transplant donor.

In its sample, this clonotype was seen a few times. The V call is TRBV20-1, the J call TRBJ2-1; 14 bases are a match to TRBD2. V trimming: 5 bases; J trimming: 2 bases; junction bases outside the gene matches: 2. CDR1 and CDR2 from the germline V gene are DFQATT and SNEGSKA (reference sequence). CDR3 length: 15 amino acids. The CDR3 here is CSAGLAGGPYNEQFF. For the CDR3, the DNA is TGCAGTGCTGGACTAGCGGGGGGACCCTACAATGAGCAGTTCTTC.

This chain uses TRBV5-1 with TRBJ2-5, with TRBD2 matching 9 bases. This CDR3 is built from 15 residues. V trimming: 2 bases; J trimming: 5 bases; junction bases outside the gene matches: 7. Germline CDR1 and CDR2: SGHRS and YFSETQ. Here the CDR3 DNA reads TGCGCCAGCAGCTTCGGTAGCGGGGGTGGGGAGACCCAGTACTTC. It codes for CASSFGSGGGETQYF.

This clonotype was picked up a small number of times. The chain carries TRBV7-3 and TRBJ2-7; D is undetermined. The V end lost 2 bases, the J end lost 6 bases, and 20 bases lay between the germline ends. CDR3 length: 16 residues. From germline, CDR1 is SGHTA and CDR2 FQGTGA. In DNA form, the CDR3 reads TGTGCCAGCAGCTTAGTCTCCCCCTCCCCAATGGGCGAGCAGTACTTC. It yields the protein CASSLVSPSPMGEQYF.

This clonotype was picked up a small number of times. V and J are TRBV7-9 and TRBJ2-3, with D perhaps matching TRBD1 (6 bases). This CDR3 comprises 13 residues. Trimming took 1 base from V and 9 from J, leaving 11 bases between them. Germline CDR1 SEHNR, CDR2 FQNEAQ (reference sequence). The CDR3 DNA follows: TGTGCCAGCAGCTTAGAAGGGCAGGGGACGCAGTATTTT. Translating gives CASSLEGQGTQYF.

In its sample, this clonotype was seen a few times. For the CDR3, the DNA is TGTGCCAGCAGGGTCCTAAAATCCACCGGGGAGCTGTTTTTT. This sequence encodes CASRVLKSTGELFF. The rearrangement links TRBV2 to TRBJ2-2; D unclear. Germline V gene lookup returns CDR1 SNHLY and CDR2 FYNNEI. The CDR3 extends over 14 amino acids. Trimming stripped 6 bases from V and 4 bases from J, with 12 bases between.

In its sample, this clonotype was seen many times. This chain joins TRBV20-1 and TRBJ1-5; D is unclear. CDR1 and CDR2 from the germline V gene are DFQATT and SNEGSKA (reference sequence). Trimming took off 6 bases at V and 0 bases at J, with 6 bases between the two ends. The length of the CDR3 is 12 residues. CDR3 nucleotides: TGCAGTGCCAGGACTAGCAATCAGCCCCAGCATTTT. Its protein is CSARTSNQPQHF.

This clonotype occurred a few times. V usage is TRBV12-3 or TRBV12-4 and J usage is TRBJ2-2; TRBD2 aligns across 9 bases. CDR3 length: 17 residues. V shed 8 bases, J shed 4 bases, and the junction held 14 bases outside the gene matches. The CDR3 nucleotides are TGTGCCAGCCGAAGAAAGGGACTAGCAGGGGCCACCGGGGAGCTGTTTTTT. Protein product: CASRRKGLAGATGELFF.

This clonotype was seen more than once but under ten times. This sequence joins TRBV20-1 and TRBJ2-1; weak D call: TRBD2 (6 bases). Germline CDR1 DFQATT, CDR2 SNEGSKA (reference sequence). CDR3 length equals 14 residues. Deletions cut 5 bases from V and 6 bases from J, with 17 bases between. The CDR3 here is CSAVPGLVPNEQFF. For the CDR3, the DNA is TGCAGTGCTGTGCCGGGACTGGTCCCCAATGAGCAGTTCTTC.

In this sample, this clonotype turned up a few times. The rearrangement links TRBV12-3 or TRBV12-4 to TRBJ2-7; D gene ambiguous. There are 13 residues in the CDR3. Trimming pared 6 bases from V and 2 bases from J, leaving 11 bases between. CDR3 in DNA: TGTGCCAGCAGCAGGCGTGCTGCCTACGAGCAGTACTTC. Translated: CASSRRAAYEQYF.

This clonotype appeared a few times. This rearrangement joins TRBV2 to TRBJ1-3; D is possibly TRBD1 (6 bases). CDR1 and CDR2 from the germline V gene are SNHLY and FYNNEI. V lost 3 bases, J lost 4 bases, and 10 bases lay in between. The CDR3 length is 14 residues. CDR3 in DNA: TGTGCCAGCAGTGAGCAGGGGTTGGGAAACACCATATATTTT. Amino acid sequence: CASSEQGLGNTIYF.

This clonotype was counted only a few times. The chain couples TRBV12-3 or TRBV12-4 to TRBJ2-5; D not certain. V gave up 6 bases and J gave up 6 bases, with 17 bases separating them. This CDR3 is built from 14 residues. The CDR3 protein is CASSPRLLGKTQYF. The CDR3 DNA reads as TGTGCCAGCAGCCCGCGCCTTCTGGGTAAGACCCAGTACTTC.

The chain couples TRBV5-1 to TRBJ2-7; 8 bases are shared with TRBD2. This CDR3 is built from 15 residues. Germline CDR1 and CDR2: SGHRS and YFSETQ. V was pared by 4 bases and J by 0 bases, with 6 bases of the junction left unmatched. As DNA, the CDR3 is TGCGCCAGCAGCCCGGGGGGGCTCAGCTCCTACGAGCAGTACTTC. Its protein is CASSPGGLSSYEQYF.

This clonotype was detected a few times. Possible read error: a much larger clone is one base away. The chain carries TRBV6-2 or TRBV6-3 and TRBJ2-5; D is unresolved. V lost 2 bases, J lost 5 bases, and 6 bases lay in between. This CDR3 is built from 12 residues. CDR1 and CDR2 (germline): MNHEY, SVGEGT. The CDR3 coding sequence is TGTGCCAGCAGTTACAACCGGGAGACCCAGTACTTC. Translating it yields CASSYNRETQYF.

The sample holds a few counts of this clonotype. This chain joins TRBV9 and TRBJ2-1, with D possibly TRBD2 on 7 matching bases. V dropped 3 bases and J dropped 10 bases, with 14 bases sitting between them. The CDR3 contains 13 residues. Germline V gene lookup returns CDR1 SGDLS and CDR2 YYNGEE. The CDR3 protein is CASSDGGGVEQFF. The CDR3 region has the DNA TGTGCCAGCAGCGATGGGGGGGGCGTGGAGCAGTTCTTC.

This clonotype was seen a few times. This chain joins TRBV20-1 and TRBJ1-5, with a tentative D call TRBD1 (5 bases). The CDR3 runs to 15 residues. From germline, CDR1 is DFQATT and CDR2 SNEGSKA (reference sequence). V lost 5 bases and J 7 bases, leaving 21 bases between the germline ends. CDR3 loop: CSASEGPGRIQPQHF. The CDR3 DNA is TGCAGTGCTTCGGAGGGACCCGGGAGGATCCAGCCCCAGCATTTT.

This clonotype showed up just a few times. The gene calls are TRBV11-2 and TRBJ2-7; perhaps TRBD1 as D (5 bases). CDR1 SGHAT and CDR2 FQNNGV come from the germline V gene. The length of the CDR3 is 15 residues. The V end was cut by 2 bases, the J end by 0 bases, with 11 bases between. In DNA, the CDR3 is TGTGCCAGCAGCTTAAACCCGGACAACTCCTACGAGCAGTACTTC. Its translation is CASSLNPDNSYEQYF. Filled out from reference TRBV11-2 and TRBJ2-7, the complete variable domain reads EAGVAQSPRYKIIEKRQSVAFWCNPISGHATLYWYQQILGQGPKLLIQFQNNGVVDDSQLPKDRFSAERLKGVDSTLKIQPAKLEDSAVYLCASSLNPDNSYEQYFGPGTRLTVT.

The rearrangement joins TRBV12-3 or TRBV12-4 to TRBJ2-4; 7 nucleotides line up with TRBD1. The CDR3 has 17 residues. Losses at the gene ends were 7 bases for V and 1 base for J; bases not matched to a gene: 13. For the CDR3, the DNA is TGTGCCAGCAATATGTTTTGGACGGACAGGGCCAAAAACATTCAGTACTTC. Protein product: CASNMFWTDRAKNIQYF.

J is TRBJ2-2 and V is TRBV15; TRBD1 aligns across 10 bases. The V gene's germline CDR1 is LNHNV and CDR2 YYDKDF (reference sequence). The CDR3 is 16 amino acids. After removal of 3 bases from V and 7 bases from J, the junction contained 8 bases not matched to a gene. DNA of the CDR3: TGTGCCACCAGCAGCGGGACAGGGGAGAGGGGCGGGGAGCTGTTTTTT. This codes for CATSSGTGERGGELFF. Filled out from reference TRBV15 and TRBJ2-2, the complete variable domain reads DAMVIQNPRYQVTQFGKPVTLSCSQTLNHNVMYWYQQKSSQAPKLLFHYYDKDFNNEADTPDNFQSRRPNTSFCFLDIRSPGLGDTAMYLCATSSGTGERGGELFFGEGSRLTVL.

At least ten counts were recorded for this clonotype. The CDR3 loop is CASSAGGYGHEQYF. CDR3 DNA: TGTGCCAGCAGTGCTGGCGGCTATGGTCACGAGCAGTACTTC. This sequence joins TRBV12-3 or TRBV12-4 and TRBJ2-7; D ambiguous. Trimming pared 5 bases from V and 5 bases from J, leaving 16 bases between. The length of the CDR3 is 14 residues.

The chain combines TRBV4-2 with TRBJ1-5, with 8 bases identical to TRBD1. V gave up 1 base and J gave up 7 bases; unmatched junction bases: 6. CDR3 length equals 15 residues. Germline loops: CDR1 LGHNA, CDR2 YNFKEQ. The CDR3 DNA sequence: TGTGCCAGCAGCCAAGTTACAGGGGGAAGGCAGCCCCAGCATTTT. Amino acids: CASSQVTGGRQPQHF.

There are a few counts of this clonotype. The chain has TRBV4-3 and TRBJ1-1; D perhaps matches TRBD1 (5 bases). Per germline, CDR1 LGHNA and CDR2 YSLEER. V gave up 0 bases and J gave up 1 base, with 9 bases separating them. The CDR3 has 15 amino acids. CDR3 sequence (DNA): TGCGCCAGCAGCCAAGAATCGGGGCAGAACACTGAAGCTTTCTTT. Its protein product is CASSQESGQNTEAFF.

This chain connects TRBV6-2 or TRBV6-3 to TRBJ2-1; 8 bases agree with TRBD1. V was pared by 8 bases and J by 8 bases, with 11 bases of the junction left unmatched. This CDR3 region has 14 residues. Looked up from germline, CDR1 is MNHEY and CDR2 is SVGEGT. Here the CDR3 DNA reads TGTGCCAGCCGTTTAAGCAGGGGGCTCGATGAGCAGTTCTTC. Translated: CASRLSRGLDEQFF.

V is TRBV3-1 and J is TRBJ2-5; perhaps TRBD1 as D (5 bases). V dropped 4 bases and J dropped 4 bases, with 19 bases sitting between them. The germline V gene encodes CDR1 LGHDT and CDR2 YNNKEL (reference sequence). This CDR3 has 16 residues. CDR3 loop: CASSPIGRVGGETQYF. The CDR3 DNA follows: TGTGCCAGCAGCCCAATAGGCAGGGTAGGCGGAGAGACCCAGTACTTC.

There are many counts of this clonotype. At one end, the junction sequence differs from germline, possibly due to a read error. This chain links TRBV12-3 or TRBV12-4 with TRBJ2-1; D ambiguous. CDR3 length: 13 residues. The CDR3 spells CASSSSPYTEQFF. The CDR3 nucleotides read TGTGCCAGCAGTTCCAGCCCGTACACTGAGCAGTTCTTC.

V gene TRBV9 combines with J gene TRBJ1-2; 10 bases align to TRBD1. The CDR3 runs 14 residues. V shed 3 bases and J 8 bases; nucleotides not matched to a gene: 7. Per germline, CDR1 SGDLS and CDR2 YYNGEE. This CDR3 reads CASSADRGVKGYTF. The CDR3 coding sequence is TGTGCCAGCAGCGCGGACAGGGGGGTAAAGGGCTACACCTTC.

The rearrangement links TRBV20-1 to TRBJ1-1, with D possibly matching TRBD1 (5 bases). The germline V gene encodes CDR1 DFQATT and CDR2 SNEGSKA (reference sequence). With 8 bases removed from V and 7 bases from J, the gap between germline ends came to 14 bases. There are 11 residues in the CDR3. CDR3 amino acids: CSTLSGVEAFF. DNA for the CDR3: TGCAGTACTCTCTCGGGGGTTGAAGCTTTCTTT.